The T cell receptor beta chain described here comes from a study of OX40 agonist ivuxolimab in advanced cancers. About the research overall: Participants, 65% to 85% male, averaged roughly 60 years of age, ranging from about 20 to 80.

Sequencing used immunoSEQ multiplex PCR; TCRdb keeps in-frame clones, though not all of them. This sample yields roughly 150,000 clones, of which approximately 94% are seen a single time; about 0.31% belongs to the top ten. A word on this clone: What it recognizes is unknown.

Study-level results: Among the least clonally expanded were partial responders at 0.1-3.0 mg/kg.

CDR1 is SGDLS, CDR2 YYNGEE, per germline. The CDR3 spans 15 residues. V gave up 4 bases and J gave up 0 bases, with 14 bases separating them. The sequence was collected from an adult with an advanced solid tumor such as melanoma, head and neck, liver or kidney cancer. The rearrangement joins TRBV9 to TRBJ2-7; no clear D gene. Sequencing used CD4+ or CD8+ T cells sorted from blood, obtained in a trial of the OX40 agonist ivuxolimab. The CDR3 protein is CASSPPGSLSYEQYF. The CDR3, as DNA: TGTGCCAGCAGCCCCCCGGGCTCCCTCTCCTACGAGCAGTACTTC.